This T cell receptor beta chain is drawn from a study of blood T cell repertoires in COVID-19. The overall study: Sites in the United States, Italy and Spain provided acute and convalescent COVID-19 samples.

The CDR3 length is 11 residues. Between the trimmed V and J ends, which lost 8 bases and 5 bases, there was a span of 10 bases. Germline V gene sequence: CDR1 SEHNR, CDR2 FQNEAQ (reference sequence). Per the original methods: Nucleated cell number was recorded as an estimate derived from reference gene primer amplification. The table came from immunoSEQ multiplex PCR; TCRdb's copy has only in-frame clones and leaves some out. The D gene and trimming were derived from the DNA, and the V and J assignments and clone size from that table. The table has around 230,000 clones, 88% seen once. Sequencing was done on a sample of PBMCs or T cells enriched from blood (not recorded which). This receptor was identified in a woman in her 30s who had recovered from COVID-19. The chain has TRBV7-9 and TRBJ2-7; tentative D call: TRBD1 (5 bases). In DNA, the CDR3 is TGTGCCAGCGGTAGGGGAAACGAGCAGTACTTC. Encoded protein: CASGRGNEQYF.